The source of this TCR beta chain is a study of long-term antiretroviral therapy in people with HIV. General study results and limits: In HIV, the repertoires covered a tighter span of CDR3 lengths than in controls.

Sequencing relied on immunoSEQ assay v3.0, run at survey level. The protocol was immunoSEQ multiplex PCR, while the TCRdb copy is restricted to in-frame clones and leaves out a portion. There are about 20,000 clones in the sample; roughly 80% occur only once, and roughly 15% lies in the top ten. This clone was seen once. Its antigen is unidentified. Germline V gene sequence: CDR1 MNHNY, CDR2 SVGAGI (reference sequence). This CDR3 comprises 10 residues. The V end was cut by 6 bases, the J end by 7 bases, with 6 bases between. The V call is TRBV6-6, the J call TRBJ2-5; D possibly corresponds to TRBD1 (5 bases). The sequence was collected from a woman aged 25 to 39 with HIV. The source material was unsorted PBMCs, sampled 2.9 years after starting antiretroviral therapy. CDR3 in amino acids: CASSDRTQYF. The CDR3 region has the DNA TGTGCCAGCAGCGACAGGACCCAGTACTTC.